The count of the clone carrying this T cell receptor beta chain is one. Its antigen is unknown. A much larger clone sits a single nucleotide away, making a read error possible. The library tagged individual cDNA molecules with unique molecular identifiers. Authors' methods: There were a median of around 96,000 TCRs per sample, with a range from about 23,224 to 690,600. TCRdb recomputed calls from the RACE reads with MiXCR, one row per CDR3 protein. These V and J calls derive from TCRdb rather than the authors' analysis. The sample yields some 81,000 distinct CDR3 sequences, around 9.4% seen once. The time point is: healthy volunteer bleed at 6 weeks. The starting material, unfractionated whole blood, was used for total RNA extraction. The CDR3 consists of 14 residues. This sample stems from a study of human T cells and chemical hapten exposure. Whole-study context: From small differences in pooled library volume came most of the variation in per-sample TCR yields.

Broader study findings: DPC sensitization produced no change in TCRs with frequency above 1 in 1000.

Sequenced: whole blood. The genes are TRBV12-3 or TRBV12-4 and TRBJ2-2; D gene ambiguous. This clonotype was obtained from a female donor in good health. Some clones in this sample may be carry-over from other donors' samples. This CDR3 is CTSSLAQNTGELFF. The CDR3 bases are TGTACCAGCAGTTTAGCACAGAACACCGGGGAGCTGTTTTTT.